This T cell receptor beta chain was recorded in a study of blood T cell repertoires in COVID-19. Overall study context: Both acute and convalescent COVID-19 samples were obtained from the United States, Italy and Spain. The cDNA or gDNA used as material had been derived from T cells, B-cell-depleted T cells, or PBMCs.

How the authors handled the data: Researchers report that nucleated cell counts were estimated from reference gene primer amplification. Measured with immunoSEQ multiplex PCR; TCRdb has only the in-frame clones, and not every one. The V and J calls and the clone size are those of that table, but D and trimming were determined from the DNA. Of under 45,000 clones in the sample, just under 85% are singletons; the top ten hold under 7%. With 4 bases clipped from V and 9 bases from J, the junction kept 5 bases outside the gene matches. Per germline, CDR1 MNHEY and CDR2 SVGEGT. This CDR3 is 15 amino acids long.

The sequence came from a man aged 45-65 years with active COVID-19. This rearrangement joins TRBV6-2 or TRBV6-3 to TRBJ1-6, with 11 bases lining up with TRBD1. Sequenced sample: peripheral blood. CDR3 bases: TGTGCCAGCAGTTTGGACAGGGGGCAAGTTTCACCCCTCCACTTT. It is translated as CASSLDRGQVSPLHF.